The clone carrying this T cell receptor (beta chain) was detected many times. Its specificity is not known. TCRdb redid the calling of the RACE reads with MiXCR, one entry per CDR3 protein. The data show roughly 50,000 distinct CDR3 sequences, 9.5% to 10% seen once. The time point denotes: patch test 2, 6 weeks after DPC sensitization. Described treatment: therapeutic diphenylcyclopropenone sensitization with weekly scalp DPC. Each patch test followed a blood draw. This sample is part of a study of human T cells and chemical hapten exposure. Study information: A roughly 2 cm by roughly 2 cm inner upper arm patch received 2% DPC for sensitization. Women made up most patients, who had alopecia areata, totalis or universalis. Whole-study findings and limits: The count of PT1 expanded TCRs correlated positively with patch test score.

Sample: whole blood, taken in connection with sensitization to the hapten diphenylcyclopropenone (DPC). This TCR came from a woman in her forties or fifties with alopecia areata. Some clones in this sample may be carry-over from other donors' samples.

CDR3 in DNA: TGTGCCAGCAGCTTAGATTACGGAGGGCTTGGCTACACCTTC. Amino acid sequence: CASSLDYGGLGYTF. The chain has TRBV11-2 and TRBJ1-2; D is ambiguous. Trimming took off 0 bases at V and 7 bases at J, with 12 bases between the two ends. The CDR3 is 14 amino acids. Looked up from germline, CDR1 is SGHAT and CDR2 is FQNNGV.